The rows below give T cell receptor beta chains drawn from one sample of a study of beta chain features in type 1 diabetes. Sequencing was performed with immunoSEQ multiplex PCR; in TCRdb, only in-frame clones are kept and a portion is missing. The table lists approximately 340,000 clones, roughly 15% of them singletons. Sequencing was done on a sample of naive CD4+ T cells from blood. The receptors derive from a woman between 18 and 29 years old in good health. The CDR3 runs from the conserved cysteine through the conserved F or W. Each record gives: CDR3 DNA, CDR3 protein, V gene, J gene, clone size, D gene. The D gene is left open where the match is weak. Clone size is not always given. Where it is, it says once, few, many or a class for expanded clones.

CDR3 DNA: TGTGCCAGCAGCCTCCCGGCGGATACTAACTATGGCTACACCTTC
CDR3 protein: CASSLPADTNYGYTF
V gene: TRBV7-9
J gene: TRBJ1-2
clone size: few
D gene: .

CDR3 DNA: TGTGCCAGCAGCTTTGGGAGGAACTATGGCTACACCTTC
CDR3 protein: CASSFGRNYGYTF
V gene: TRBV7-9
J gene: TRBJ1-2
clone size: few
D gene: .

CDR3 DNA: TGTGCCAGCAGCCCACAAAGAAGTACCAACAATGAGCAGTTCTTC
CDR3 protein: CASSPQRSTNNEQFF
V gene: TRBV7-9
J gene: TRBJ2-1
clone size: .
D gene: .

CDR3 DNA: TGTGCCAGCAGCTCCTCAGGGGATGGAGAAGCTTTCTTT
CDR3 protein: CASSSSGDGEAFF
V gene: TRBV7-2
J gene: TRBJ1-1
clone size: .
D gene: .

CDR3 DNA: TGTGCCAGCTCACCCGGACGGCGGGATGAAAAACTGTTTTTT
CDR3 protein: CASSPGRRDEKLFF
V gene: TRBV18
J gene: TRBJ1-4
clone size: few
D gene: .

CDR3 DNA: TGCGCCAGCATGACCACAGGGATCACTGAAGCTTTCTTT
CDR3 protein: CASMTTGITEAFF
V gene: TRBV5-1
J gene: TRBJ1-1
clone size: .
D gene: .

CDR3 DNA: TGTGCCAGCAGGACAAGTGCCGGGGAGCTGTTTTTT
CDR3 protein: CASRTSAGELFF
V gene: TRBV28
J gene: TRBJ2-2
clone size: few
D gene: .

CDR3 DNA: TGTGCCAGCAGTTACAGGGACAGGAACACTGAAGCTTTCTTT
CDR3 protein: CASSYRDRNTEAFF
V gene: TRBV6-5
J gene: TRBJ1-1
clone size: .
D gene: TRBD1

CDR3 DNA: TGTGCCATCATGTCCCGCTACGAGCAGTACTTC
CDR3 protein: CAIMSRYEQYF
V gene: TRBV10-3
J gene: TRBJ2-7
clone size: few
D gene: .

CDR3 DNA: TGTGCCAGCAGCTTAGGCGGGAATGATGAGCAGTTCTTC
CDR3 protein: CASSLGGNDEQFF
V gene: TRBV7-9
J gene: TRBJ2-1
clone size: few
D gene: .

CDR3 DNA: TGCAGCGTTTGGGACAGGGCCTGGGGCTACACCTTC
CDR3 protein: CSVWDRAWGYTF
V gene: TRBV29-1
J gene: TRBJ1-2
clone size: .
D gene: TRBD1

CDR3 DNA: TGTGCCACCAGCAGAGGGACTAGCGGCTACGAGCAGTACTTC
CDR3 protein: CATSRGTSGYEQYF
V gene: TRBV15
J gene: TRBJ2-7
clone size: few
D gene: TRBD2

CDR3 DNA: TGCGCCAGCAGTCAAGGGCTAGCGGGAGGGCCGAACACCGGGGAGCTGTTTTTT
CDR3 protein: CASSQGLAGGPNTGELFF
V gene: TRBV23-1
J gene: TRBJ2-2
clone size: few
D gene: TRBD2

CDR3 DNA: TGTGCCGCGGGCGGGGGATTGTTTGAGACCCAGTACTTC
CDR3 protein: CAAGGGLFETQYF
V gene: TRBV28
J gene: TRBJ2-5
clone size: few
D gene: TRBD2

CDR3 DNA: TGTGCCAGCAGCCCTCAGTACGAGCAGTACTTC
CDR3 protein: CASSPQYEQYF
V gene: TRBV7-2
J gene: TRBJ2-7
clone size: .
D gene: .

CDR3 DNA: TGCAGCGTTCAAGTCTATGAAAAACTGTTTTTT
CDR3 protein: CSVQVYEKLFF
V gene: TRBV29-1
J gene: TRBJ1-4
clone size: few
D gene: .

CDR3 DNA: TGTGCCAGCAGCTTAGGGCAACAGCATACGCAGTATTTT
CDR3 protein: CASSLGQQHTQYF
V gene: TRBV7-2
J gene: TRBJ2-3
clone size: .
D gene: .

CDR3 DNA: TGTGCCAGCAGCCAAGATGCGGGGCTGCACTCCTACGAGCAGTACTTC
CDR3 protein: CASSQDAGLHSYEQYF
V gene: TRBV7-9
J gene: TRBJ2-7
clone size: few
D gene: .

CDR3 DNA: TGTGCCAGTAGTATGACTAGCGGGAGAGACAATGAGCAGTTCTTC
CDR3 protein: CASSMTSGRDNEQFF
V gene: TRBV19
J gene: TRBJ2-1
clone size: .
D gene: TRBD2

CDR3 DNA: TGTGCCTGGAGGAGAGGAGGACTCCTGGCGGGGGATACGCAGTATTTT
CDR3 protein: CAWRRGGLLAGDTQYF
V gene: TRBV30
J gene: TRBJ2-3
clone size: few
D gene: .

CDR3 DNA: TGTGCCATCGGGGGCGGCACAGATACGCAGTATTTT
CDR3 protein: CAIGGGTDTQYF
V gene: TRBV10-3
J gene: TRBJ2-3
clone size: .
D gene: .

CDR3 DNA: TGCGCCAGCAGCGGGGACAGGGGGCCTGAAGCTTTCTTT
CDR3 protein: CASSGDRGPEAFF
V gene: TRBV5-1
J gene: TRBJ1-1
clone size: few
D gene: TRBD1

CDR3 DNA: TGCAGCACTCTAAGGGCGGGGATTTACAATGAGCAGTTCTTC
CDR3 protein: CSTLRAGIYNEQFF
V gene: TRBV29-1
J gene: TRBJ2-1
clone size: few
D gene: .

CDR3 DNA: TGCGCCAGCAGCTTGGTGGGACTAGAATCCAGTGAGCAGTTCTTC
CDR3 protein: CASSLVGLESSEQFF
V gene: TRBV5-1
J gene: TRBJ2-1
clone size: .
D gene: TRBD2

CDR3 DNA: TGTGCCAGCAGCCCCTGGGGGACAAGCAATCAGCCCCAGCATTTT
CDR3 protein: CASSPWGTSNQPQHF
V gene: TRBV5-6
J gene: TRBJ1-5
clone size: .
D gene: .

CDR3 DNA: TGTGCCTGGAGTGAAGGGGCAAGGGGCTACACCTTC
CDR3 protein: CAWSEGARGYTF
V gene: TRBV30
J gene: TRBJ1-2
clone size: .
D gene: .

CDR3 DNA: TGTGCCAGCTCACCGGGACTAGCGGGAGCGTACAATGAGCAGTTCTTC
CDR3 protein: CASSPGLAGAYNEQFF
V gene: TRBV18
J gene: TRBJ2-1
clone size: .
D gene: TRBD2

CDR3 DNA: TGCGCCAGCAGCTTGGCGGTAGCGGGTACGAATGAGCAGTTCTTC
CDR3 protein: CASSLAVAGTNEQFF
V gene: TRBV5-1
J gene: TRBJ2-1
clone size: few
D gene: TRBD2

CDR3 DNA: TGTGCCAGCGCGGGACTAGCGGGAGGCAATGAGCAGTTCTTC
CDR3 protein: CASAGLAGGNEQFF
V gene: TRBV28
J gene: TRBJ2-1
clone size: .
D gene: TRBD2

CDR3 DNA: TGCAGCGTCGAGAAGCCGGGGTCCTACAATGAGCAGTTCTTC
CDR3 protein: CSVEKPGSYNEQFF
V gene: TRBV29-1
J gene: TRBJ2-1
clone size: few
D gene: .

CDR3 DNA: TGTGCCAGCACACCTGGGACAGCCTCTGGAAACACCATATATTTT
CDR3 protein: CASTPGTASGNTIYF
V gene: TRBV28
J gene: TRBJ1-3
clone size: .
D gene: TRBD1

CDR3 DNA: TGCAGCGTTGAACTTAGCGGGAGGGCCGGCGGGCAGTTCTTC
CDR3 protein: CSVELSGRAGGQFF
V gene: TRBV29-1
J gene: TRBJ2-1
clone size: few
D gene: TRBD2

CDR3 DNA: TGTGCCAGCAGATACGCACAGGGGGCTGGGGCCAACGTCCTGACTTTC
CDR3 protein: CASRYAQGAGANVLTF
V gene: TRBV6-5
J gene: TRBJ2-6
clone size: .
D gene: TRBD1

CDR3 DNA: TGTGCCAGCAGTTTTGCCGGGGGGAATCAGCCCCAGCATTTT
CDR3 protein: CASSFAGGNQPQHF
V gene: TRBV28
J gene: TRBJ1-5
clone size: .
D gene: .

CDR3 DNA: TGCGCCAGCAGCAACCGGGTGACAGATACGCAGTATTTT
CDR3 protein: CASSNRVTDTQYF
V gene: TRBV5-1
J gene: TRBJ2-3
clone size: .
D gene: .

CDR3 DNA: TGTGCCAGCAGCTTAGGGGGGCTGTCAGCTTTCTTT
CDR3 protein: CASSLGGLSAFF
V gene: TRBV11-1
J gene: TRBJ1-1
clone size: .
D gene: .

CDR3 DNA: TGTGCCAGCAGCTCTCGAGCGGGTCTACTCTCCTACGAGCAGTACTTC
CDR3 protein: CASSSRAGLLSYEQYF
V gene: TRBV11-2
J gene: TRBJ2-7
clone size: .
D gene: .